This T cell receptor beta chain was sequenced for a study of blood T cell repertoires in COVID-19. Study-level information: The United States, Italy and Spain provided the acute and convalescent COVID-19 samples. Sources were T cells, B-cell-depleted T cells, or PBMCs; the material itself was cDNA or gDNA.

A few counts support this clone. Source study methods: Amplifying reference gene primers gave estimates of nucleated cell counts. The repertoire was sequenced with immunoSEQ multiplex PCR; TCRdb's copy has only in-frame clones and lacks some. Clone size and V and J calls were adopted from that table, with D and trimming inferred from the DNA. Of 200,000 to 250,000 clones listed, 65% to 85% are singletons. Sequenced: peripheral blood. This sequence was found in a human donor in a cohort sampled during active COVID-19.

This CDR3 is CASSLRFRDYQNTGELFF. In DNA, the CDR3 is TGTGCCAGCAGCTTAAGGTTTCGGGACTATCAAAACACCGGGGAGCTGTTTTTT. The J gene is TRBJ2-2, the V gene TRBV11-2; TRBD2 matches 7 bases. Germline V gene data show CDR1 as SGHAT and CDR2 as FQNNGV. The CDR3 has 18 residues. V was pared by 2 bases and J by 2 bases, with 11 bases of the junction left unmatched.